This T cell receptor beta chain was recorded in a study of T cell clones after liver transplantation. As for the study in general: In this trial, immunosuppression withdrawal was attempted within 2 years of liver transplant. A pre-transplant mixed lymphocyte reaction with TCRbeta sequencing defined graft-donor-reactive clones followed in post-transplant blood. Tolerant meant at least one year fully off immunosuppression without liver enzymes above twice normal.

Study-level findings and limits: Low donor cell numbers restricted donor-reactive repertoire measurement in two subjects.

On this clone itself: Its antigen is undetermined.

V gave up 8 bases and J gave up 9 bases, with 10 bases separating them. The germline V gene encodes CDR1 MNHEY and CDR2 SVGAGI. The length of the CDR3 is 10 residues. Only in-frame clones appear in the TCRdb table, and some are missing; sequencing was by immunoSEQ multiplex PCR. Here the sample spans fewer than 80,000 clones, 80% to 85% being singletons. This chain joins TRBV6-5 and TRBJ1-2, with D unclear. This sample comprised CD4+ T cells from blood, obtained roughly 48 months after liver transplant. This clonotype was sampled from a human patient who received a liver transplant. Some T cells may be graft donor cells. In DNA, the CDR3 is TGTGCCAGCGGAGTCGGGAGCTACACCTTC. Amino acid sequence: CASGVGSYTF.